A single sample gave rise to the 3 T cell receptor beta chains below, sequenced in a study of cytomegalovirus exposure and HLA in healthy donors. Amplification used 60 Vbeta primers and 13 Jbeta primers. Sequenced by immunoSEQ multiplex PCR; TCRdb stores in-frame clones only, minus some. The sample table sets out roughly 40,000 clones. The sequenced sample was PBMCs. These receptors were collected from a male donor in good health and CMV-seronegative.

The CDR3 DNA reads TGCAGCGTGCCGGGACAGGGAGGGATGCGAGGCGAGCAGTACTTC. Protein sequence: CSVPGQGGMRGEQYF. V is TRBV29-1 and J is TRBJ2-7, with 9 positions matching TRBD1. Germline loops: CDR1 SQVTM, CDR2 ANQGSEA. The CDR3 is made up of 15 amino acids. V shed 6 bases and J 6 bases; nucleotides not matched to a gene: 15.

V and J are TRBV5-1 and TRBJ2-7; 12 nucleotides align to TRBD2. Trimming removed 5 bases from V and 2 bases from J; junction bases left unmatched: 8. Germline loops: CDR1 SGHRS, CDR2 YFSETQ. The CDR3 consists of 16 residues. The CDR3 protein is CASSQGTSGPTYEQYF. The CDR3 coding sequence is TGCGCCAGCAGTCAAGGGACTAGCGGGCCCACCTACGAGCAGTACTTC.

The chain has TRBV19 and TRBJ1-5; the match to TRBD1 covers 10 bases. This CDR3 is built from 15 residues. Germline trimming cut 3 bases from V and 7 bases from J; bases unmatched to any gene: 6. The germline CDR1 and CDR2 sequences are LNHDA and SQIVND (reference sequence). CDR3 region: CASSIWTGGNQPQHF. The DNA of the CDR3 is TGTGCCAGTAGTATCTGGACAGGGGGTAACCAGCCCCAGCATTTT. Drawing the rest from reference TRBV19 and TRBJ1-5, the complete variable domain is DGGITQSPKYLFRKEGQNVTLSCEQNLNHDAMYWYRQDPGQGLRLIYYSQIVNDFQKGDIAEGYSVSREKKESFPLTVTSAQKNPTAFYLCASSIWTGGNQPQHFGDGTRLSIL.